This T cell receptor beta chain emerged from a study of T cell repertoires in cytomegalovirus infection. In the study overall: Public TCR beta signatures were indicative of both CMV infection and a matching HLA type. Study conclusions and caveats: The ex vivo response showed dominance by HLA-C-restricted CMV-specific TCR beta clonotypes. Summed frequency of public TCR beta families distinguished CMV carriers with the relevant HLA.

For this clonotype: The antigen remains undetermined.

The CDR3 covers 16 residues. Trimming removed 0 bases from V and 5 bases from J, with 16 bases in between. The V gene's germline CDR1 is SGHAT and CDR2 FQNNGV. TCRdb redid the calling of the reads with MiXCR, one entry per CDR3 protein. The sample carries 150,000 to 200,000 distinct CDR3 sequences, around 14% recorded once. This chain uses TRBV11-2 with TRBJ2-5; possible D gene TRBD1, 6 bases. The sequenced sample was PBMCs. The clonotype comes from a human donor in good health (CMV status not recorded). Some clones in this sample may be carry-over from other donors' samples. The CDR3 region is CASSLDGIGGRETQYF. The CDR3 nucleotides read TGTGCCAGCAGCTTAGACGGGATAGGGGGACGGGAGACCCAGTACTTC.